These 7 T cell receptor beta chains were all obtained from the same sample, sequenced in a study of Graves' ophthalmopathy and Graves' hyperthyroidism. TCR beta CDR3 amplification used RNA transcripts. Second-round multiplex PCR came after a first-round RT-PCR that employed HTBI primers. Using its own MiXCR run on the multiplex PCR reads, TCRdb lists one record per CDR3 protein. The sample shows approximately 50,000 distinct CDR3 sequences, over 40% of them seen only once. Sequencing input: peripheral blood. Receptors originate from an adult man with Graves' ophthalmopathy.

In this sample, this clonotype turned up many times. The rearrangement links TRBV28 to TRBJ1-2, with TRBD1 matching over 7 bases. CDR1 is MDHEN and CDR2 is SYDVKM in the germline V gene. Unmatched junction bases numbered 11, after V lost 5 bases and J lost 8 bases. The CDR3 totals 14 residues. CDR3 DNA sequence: TGTGCCAGCAGTCTAGCCACAGGGGTGTGGGGCTACACCTTC. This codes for CASSLATGVWGYTF.

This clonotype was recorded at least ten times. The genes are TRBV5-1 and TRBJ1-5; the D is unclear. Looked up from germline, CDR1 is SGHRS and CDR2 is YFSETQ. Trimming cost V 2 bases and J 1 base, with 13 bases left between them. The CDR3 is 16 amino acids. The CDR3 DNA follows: TGCGCCAGCAGCTTAAGTCCAGCGGGGAGCAATCAGCCCCAGCATTTT. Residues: CASSLSPAGSNQPQHF.

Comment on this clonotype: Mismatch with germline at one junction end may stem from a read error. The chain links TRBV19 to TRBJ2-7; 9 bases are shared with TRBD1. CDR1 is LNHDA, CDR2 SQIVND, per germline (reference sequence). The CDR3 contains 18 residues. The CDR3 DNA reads TGTGCCAGTAGTATACCCATACTCGACAGGGGGTTTACCTACGGGCAGTACTTC. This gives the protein CASSIPILDRGFTYGQYF.

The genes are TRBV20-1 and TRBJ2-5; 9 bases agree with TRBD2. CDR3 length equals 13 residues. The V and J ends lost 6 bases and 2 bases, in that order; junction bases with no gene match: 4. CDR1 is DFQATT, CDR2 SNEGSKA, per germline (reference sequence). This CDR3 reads CSARTSEQETQYF. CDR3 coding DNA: TGCAGTGCCCGGACTAGCGAGCAAGAGACCCAGTACTTC.

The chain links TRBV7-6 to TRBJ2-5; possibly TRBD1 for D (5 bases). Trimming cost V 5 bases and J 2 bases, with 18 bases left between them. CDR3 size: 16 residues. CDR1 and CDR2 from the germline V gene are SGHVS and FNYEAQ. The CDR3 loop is CASSVEKTDYQETQYF. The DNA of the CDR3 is TGTGCCAGCAGCGTTGAAAAGACAGATTATCAAGAGACCCAGTACTTC. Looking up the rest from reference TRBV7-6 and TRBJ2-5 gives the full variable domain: GAGVSQSPRYKVTKRGQDVALRCDPISGHVSLYWYRQALGQGPEFLTYFNYEAQQDKSGLPNDRFSAERPEGSISTLTIQRTEQRDSAMYRCASSVEKTDYQETQYFGPGTRLLVL.

The CDR3 DNA follows: TGTGCCAGTAGTCTCCCCGGACTAGCGGAAAACACAGATATGCAGCATTTT. Translated, it gives CASSLPGLAENTDMQHF. The J gene is TRBJ2-3, the V gene TRBV19; the D is unclear. The J call could be wrong; TRBJ1-5 is a better fit for the DNA end. CDR3 length: 17 residues. Germline loops: CDR1 LNHDA, CDR2 SQIVND (reference sequence).

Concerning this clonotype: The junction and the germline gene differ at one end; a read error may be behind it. The CDR3 region is CLGGRGRDEQFF. CDR3 sequence (DNA): TGCCTCGGGGGCAGGGGAAGGGATGAGCAGTTCTTC. The chain joins TRBV2 to TRBJ2-1, with D perhaps given as TRBD1 or TRBD2 (6 bases each). Germline loops: CDR1 SNHLY, CDR2 FYNNEI. The CDR3 runs 12 residues.